These 19 T cell receptor beta chains originate from one sample sequenced in a study of OX40 agonist ivuxolimab in advanced cancers. Produced via immunoSEQ multiplex PCR; TCRdb's table is partial and in-frame only. The data show about 58,000 clones, around 84% seen once. Sequenced material: CD4+ or CD8+ T cells sorted from blood, taken in a trial of the OX40 agonist ivuxolimab. All receptors come from an adult with an advanced solid tumor such as melanoma, head and neck, liver or kidney cancer.

The V call is TRBV4-1, the J call TRBJ2-3, with no clear D. The germline CDR1 and CDR2 sequences are MGHRA and YSYEKL. Trimming left V 1 base short and J 0 bases short, with 23 bases between. The CDR3 runs to 20 residues. The CDR3 DNA sequence: TGCGCCAGCAGCCAAGTCAGGTCGTCTAAGAGAGGACGGAGCACAGATACGCAGTATTTT. Translated: CASSQVRSSKRGRSTDTQYF.

The rearrangement joins TRBV11-2 to TRBJ1-5; D is unclear. Germline lookup yields CDR1 SGHAT and CDR2 FQNNGV. The CDR3 has 13 residues. V shed 2 bases and J shed 4 bases, with 6 bases lying between them. The CDR3, as DNA: TGTGCCAGCAGCTTAAGGGAGAATCAGCCCCAGCATTTT. This gives the protein CASSLRENQPQHF. The whole variable domain, filled in from reference TRBV11-2 and TRBJ1-5, reads EAGVAQSPRYKIIEKRQSVAFWCNPISGHATLYWYQQILGQGPKLLIQFQNNGVVDDSQLPKDRFSAERLKGVDSTLKIQPAKLEDSAVYLCASSLRENQPQHFGDGTRLSIL.

The chain employs TRBV2 and TRBJ2-5, with TRBD1 identical over 7 bases. Germline CDR1 SNHLY, CDR2 FYNNEI. The CDR3 is 13 residues long. Trimming removed 7 bases from V and 11 bases from J; junction bases left unmatched: 13. CDR3 in amino acids: CASKNRGSREQYF. In nucleotides, the CDR3 is TGTGCCAGCAAGAACAGGGGTTCTAGGGAGCAGTACTTC.

The CDR3 here is CASSLVPDRANYEQYF. The CDR3 DNA reads as TGCGCCAGCAGCTTGGTACCGGACAGGGCCAATTACGAGCAGTACTTC. This rearrangement joins TRBV5-1 to TRBJ2-7, with TRBD1 matching 8 bases. In germline, CDR1 is SGHRS, CDR2 YFSETQ. V lost 0 bases and J lost 4; bases outside the gene matches: 9. This CDR3 is 16 amino acids long. The variable domain in full, with the rest retrieved from reference TRBV5-1 and TRBJ2-7, is KAGVTQTPRYLIKTRGQQVTLSCSPISGHRSVSWYQQTPGQGLQFLFEYFSETQRNKGNFPGRFSGRQFSNSRSEMNVSTLELGDSALYLCASSLVPDRANYEQYFGPGTRLTVT.

V and J are TRBV5-1 and TRBJ2-5; 7 nucleotides match TRBD1. The CDR3 is 15 residues long. CDR1 and CDR2 (germline): SGHRS, YFSETQ. Losses at the gene ends were 2 bases for V and 5 bases for J; bases not matched to a gene: 9. CDR3 DNA: TGCGCCAGCAGCTTAACCCAGGGGGTTGGGGAGACCCAGTACTTC. Protein sequence: CASSLTQGVGETQYF.

This rearrangement joins TRBV15 to TRBJ1-2; D remains unclear. The CDR3 spans 14 residues. Trimming took off 0 bases at V and 4 bases at J, with 9 bases between the two ends. Germline CDR1 reads LNHNV; CDR2 reads YYDKDF (reference sequence). CDR3 in DNA: TGTGCCACCAGCAGAGAAACTCGCTCCTATGGCTACACCTTC. This sequence encodes CATSRETRSYGYTF.

V is TRBV18 and J is TRBJ1-1; D possibly corresponds to TRBD1 (6 bases). There are 17 residues in the CDR3. The germline V and J ends were trimmed by 6 bases and 6 bases, with 26 bases remaining between them. Per germline, CDR1 KGHSH and CDR2 LQKENI. This CDR3 is CASSIAPPNRVMAEAFF. The CDR3 DNA reads TGTGCCAGCTCCATTGCGCCCCCGAACAGGGTGATGGCTGAAGCTTTCTTT.

The chain couples TRBV5-5 to TRBJ2-2; no definite D call. The CDR3 runs 13 residues. Germline loops: CDR1 SGHKS, CDR2 YYEKEE (reference sequence). The V end was cut by 4 bases, the J end by 9 bases, with 13 bases between. Written as DNA, the CDR3 is TGTGCCAGCAGCCCTCCTGTATCCCGGGAGCTGTTTTTT. Its translation: CASSPPVSRELFF. Filled out from reference TRBV5-5 and TRBJ2-2, the complete variable domain reads DAGVTQSPTHLIKTRGQQVTLRCSPISGHKSVSWYQQVLGQGPQFIFQYYEKEERGRGNFPDRFSARQFPNYSSELNVNALLLGDSALYLCASSPPVSRELFFGEGSRLTVL.

The chain recombines TRBV10-1 with TRBJ2-7; TRBD2 might be the D (6 bases). The CDR3 consists of 16 residues. Germline V gene data show CDR1 as WNHNN and CDR2 as SYGVQD (reference sequence). Trimming removed 2 bases at V and 1 base at J, with 15 bases between. The CDR3 sequence is CASSEGSGVPSYEQYF. The CDR3 region has the DNA TGCGCCAGCAGTGAGGGTTCGGGGGTCCCTTCCTACGAGCAGTACTTC.

This clone was counted between two and nine times. The V and J genes are TRBV6-7 and TRBJ1-1; 7 bases are shared with TRBD1. TRBV6-7 is an ORF; its function is uncertain. V was pared by 2 bases and J by 2 bases, with 2 bases of the junction left unmatched. The CDR3 contains 14 residues. The CDR3 DNA is TGTGCCAGCAGTTACACAGGGGTTAACACTGAAGCTTTCTTT. It specifies CASSYTGVNTEAFF.

The gene calls are TRBV13 and TRBJ2-7; D not certain. There are 16 residues in the CDR3. V lost 5 bases and J lost 4, with 21 bases in between. Germline assignment: CDR1 PRHDT and CDR2 FYEKMQ (reference sequence). The CDR3 nucleotides read TGTGCCAGCAGCCCCGGCCCCCCGCGCGGATCGTACGAGCAGTACTTC. Its protein product is CASSPGPPRGSYEQYF. The variable domain in full, with the rest retrieved from reference TRBV13 and TRBJ2-7, is AAGVIQSPRHLIKEKRETATLKCYPIPRHDTVYWYQQGPGQDPQFLISFYEKMQSDKGSIPDRFSAQQFSDYHSELNMSSLELGDSALYFCASSPGPPRGSYEQYFGPGTRLTVT.

The rearrangement uses TRBV7-8 and TRBJ1-6, with 9 bases matching TRBD1. CDR1 and CDR2 from the germline V gene are SGHVS and FQNEAQ. V trimming: 0 bases; J trimming: 9 bases; junction bases outside the gene matches: 3. CDR3 length equals 15 residues. Here the CDR3 DNA reads TGTGCCAGCAGCTTAGCCGGGACAGGGACTTCACCCCTCCACTTT. Translation gives CASSLAGTGTSPLHF.

This clone is categorized as medium-sized (0.01 to 0.1%). The J gene is TRBJ1-2, the V gene TRBV5-1; unclear D gene. Germline V CDR1 and CDR2: SGHRS, YFSETQ. V was clipped by 0 bases and J by 4 bases, with 13 bases between them. This CDR3 is built from 15 residues. The CDR3 sequence is CASSLALGLGYGYTF. As DNA, the CDR3 is TGCGCCAGCAGCTTGGCGTTGGGTCTTGGCTATGGCTACACCTTC.

The chain couples TRBV18 to TRBJ1-5; 7 bases align to TRBD1. Germline CDR1 KGHSH, CDR2 LQKENI. V lost 3 bases to trimming and J lost 3 bases; unmatched junction nucleotides: 5. This CDR3 is built from 15 residues. In DNA form, the CDR3 reads TGTGCCAGCTCACCTTCAACAGGGGCCAATCAGCCCCAGCATTTT. Protein: CASSPSTGANQPQHF.

The chain joins TRBV9 to TRBJ1-2, with D possibly matching TRBD1 (6 bases). Germline values: CDR1 SGDLS, CDR2 YYNGEE. V lost 3 bases to trimming and J lost 7 bases, with 19 bases between them. The CDR3 has 15 amino acids. The CDR3 nucleotides are TGTGCCAGCAGCGCCCAAGGGGGTGTTGGGTCTGGCTACACCTTC. Amino acid sequence: CASSAQGGVGSGYTF.

This chain joins TRBV7-6 and TRBJ2-5; TRBD1 agrees at 11 bases. V shed 5 bases, J shed 5 bases, and the junction held 7 bases outside the gene matches. The CDR3 covers 15 residues. Per the germline V gene, CDR1 is SGHVS and CDR2 is FNYEAQ. The CDR3 reads CASSAGTGGSETQYF. The CDR3 coding sequence is TGTGCCAGCAGCGCTGGGACAGGGGGTTCGGAGACCCAGTACTTC.

The chain joins TRBV19 to TRBJ1-5; the match to TRBD1 covers 10 bases. Germline V CDR1 and CDR2: LNHDA, SQIVND (reference sequence). The CDR3 covers 15 residues. V was clipped by 6 bases and J by 7 bases; unmatched bases: 9. CDR3 coding DNA: TGTGCCAGTAGGCTAGGGACAGGGGCTAACCAGCCCCAGCATTTT. Protein: CASRLGTGANQPQHF.

CDR3 bases: TGTGCCAGCAGCCCTTGGGGAGCCTTTTCGAACACTGAAGCTTTCTTT. This translates into CASSPWGAFSNTEAFF. The chain couples TRBV7-2 to TRBJ1-1; D gene uncertain. Between the trimmed V and J ends, which lost 5 bases and 1 base, there was a span of 17 bases. Germline lookup yields CDR1 SGHTA and CDR2 FQGNSA. The CDR3 is 16 amino acids.

Here the CDR3 DNA reads TGTGCCAGCAGCGTAGACAGGGCTGGAGGCTACACCTTC. It translates to CASSVDRAGGYTF. This chain links TRBV9 with TRBJ1-2; D is possibly TRBD1 (6 bases). Trimming removed 0 bases at V and 8 bases at J, with 11 bases between. Germline V gives CDR1 SGDLS, CDR2 YYNGEE. The CDR3 totals 13 residues. Complete variable domain (other parts from reference TRBV9 and TRBJ1-2): DSGVTQTPKHLITATGQRVTLRCSPRSGDLSVYWYQQSLDQGLQFLIQYYNGEERAKGNILERFSAQQFPDLHSELNLSSLELGDSALYFCASSVDRAGGYTFGSGTRLTVV.